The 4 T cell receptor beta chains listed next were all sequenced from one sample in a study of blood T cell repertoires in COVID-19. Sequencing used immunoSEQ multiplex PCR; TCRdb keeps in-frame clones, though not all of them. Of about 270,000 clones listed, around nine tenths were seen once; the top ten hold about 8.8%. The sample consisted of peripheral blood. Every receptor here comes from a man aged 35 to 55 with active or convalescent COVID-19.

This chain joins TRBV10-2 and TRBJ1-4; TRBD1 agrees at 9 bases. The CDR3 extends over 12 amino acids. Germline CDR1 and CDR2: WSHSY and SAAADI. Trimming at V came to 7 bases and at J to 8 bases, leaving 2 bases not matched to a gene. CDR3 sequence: CASTGTGEKLFF. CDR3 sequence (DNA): TGCGCCAGCACCGGGACAGGGGAAAAACTGTTTTTT.

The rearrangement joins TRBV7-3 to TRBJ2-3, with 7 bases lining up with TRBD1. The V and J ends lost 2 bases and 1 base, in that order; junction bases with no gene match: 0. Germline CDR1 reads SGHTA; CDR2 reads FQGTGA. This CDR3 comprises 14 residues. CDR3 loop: CASSLGQGTDTQYF. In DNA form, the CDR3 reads TGTGCCAGCAGCTTAGGACAGGGCACAGATACGCAGTATTTT.

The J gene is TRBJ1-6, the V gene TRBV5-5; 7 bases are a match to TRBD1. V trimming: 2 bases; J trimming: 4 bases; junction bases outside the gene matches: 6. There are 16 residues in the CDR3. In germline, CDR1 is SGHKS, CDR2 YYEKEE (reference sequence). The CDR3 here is CASSLGGTEYNSPLHF. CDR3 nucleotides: TGTGCCAGCAGCTTAGGAGGGACAGAATATAATTCACCCCTCCACTTT.

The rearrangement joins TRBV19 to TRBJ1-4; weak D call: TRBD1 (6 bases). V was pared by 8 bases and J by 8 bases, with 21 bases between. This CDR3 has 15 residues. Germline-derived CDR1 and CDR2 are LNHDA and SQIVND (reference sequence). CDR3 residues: CASRNRDTGGEKLFF. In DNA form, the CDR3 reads TGTGCCAGTCGGAACAGGGACACGGGTGGGGAAAAACTGTTTTTT. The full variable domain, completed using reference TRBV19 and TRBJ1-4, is DGGITQSPKYLFRKEGQNVTLSCEQNLNHDAMYWYRQDPGQGLRLIYYSQIVNDFQKGDIAEGYSVSREKKESFPLTVTSAQKNPTAFYLCASRNRDTGGEKLFFGSGTQLSVL.